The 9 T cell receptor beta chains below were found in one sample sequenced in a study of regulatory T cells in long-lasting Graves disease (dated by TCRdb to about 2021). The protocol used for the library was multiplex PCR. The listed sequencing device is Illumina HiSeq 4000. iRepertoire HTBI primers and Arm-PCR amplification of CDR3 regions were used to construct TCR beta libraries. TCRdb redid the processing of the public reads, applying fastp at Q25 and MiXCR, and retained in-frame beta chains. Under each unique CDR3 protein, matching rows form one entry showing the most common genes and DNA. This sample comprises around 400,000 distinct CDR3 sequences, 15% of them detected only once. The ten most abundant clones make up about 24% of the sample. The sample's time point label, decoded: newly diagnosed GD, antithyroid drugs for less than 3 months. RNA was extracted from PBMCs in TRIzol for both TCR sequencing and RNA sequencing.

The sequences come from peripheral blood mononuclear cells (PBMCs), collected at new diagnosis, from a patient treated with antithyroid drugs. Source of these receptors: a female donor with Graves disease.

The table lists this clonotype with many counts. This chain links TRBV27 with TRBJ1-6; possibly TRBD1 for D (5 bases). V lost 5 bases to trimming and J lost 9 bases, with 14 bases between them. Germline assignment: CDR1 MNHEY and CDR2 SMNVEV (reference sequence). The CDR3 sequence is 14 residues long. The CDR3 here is CASSPRGVVSPLHF. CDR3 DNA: TGTGCCAGCAGTCCGCGGGGGGTGGTTTCACCCCTCCACTTT.

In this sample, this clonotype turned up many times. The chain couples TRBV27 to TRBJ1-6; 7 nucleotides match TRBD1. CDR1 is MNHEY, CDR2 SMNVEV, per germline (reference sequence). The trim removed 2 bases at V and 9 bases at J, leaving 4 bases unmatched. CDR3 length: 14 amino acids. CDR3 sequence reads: CASSLGQVLSPLHF. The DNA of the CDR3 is TGTGCCAGCAGTTTAGGACAGGTTCTTTCACCCCTCCACTTT.

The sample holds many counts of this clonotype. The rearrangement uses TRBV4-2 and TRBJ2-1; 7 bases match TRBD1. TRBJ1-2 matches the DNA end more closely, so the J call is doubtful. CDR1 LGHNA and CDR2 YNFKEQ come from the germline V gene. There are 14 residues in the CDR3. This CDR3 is CASSQHQGVGGYTF. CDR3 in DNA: TGTGCCAGCAGCCAACACCAGGGGGTGGGGGGCTACACCTTC.

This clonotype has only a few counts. The CDR3, as DNA: TGTGCCAGCAGCTTAAGGGGCCAGGGAAACATTCAGTACTTC. Its protein product is CASSLRGQGNIQYF. J is TRBJ2-4 and V is TRBV13; perhaps TRBD1 as D (5 bases). From germline, CDR1 is PRHDT and CDR2 FYEKMQ (reference sequence). This CDR3 region has 14 residues. V lost 2 bases and J 6 bases, leaving 11 bases between the germline ends.

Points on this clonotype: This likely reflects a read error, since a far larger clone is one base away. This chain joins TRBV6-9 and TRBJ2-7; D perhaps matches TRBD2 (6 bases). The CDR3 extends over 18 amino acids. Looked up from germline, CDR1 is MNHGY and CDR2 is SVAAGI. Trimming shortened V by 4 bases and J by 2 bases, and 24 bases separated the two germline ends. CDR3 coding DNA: TGTGCCAGCAGTTTAAAGGTCCAGAGGGCGGGGCAAACCTACGAGCAGTACTTC. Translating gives CASSLKVQRAGQTYEQYF.

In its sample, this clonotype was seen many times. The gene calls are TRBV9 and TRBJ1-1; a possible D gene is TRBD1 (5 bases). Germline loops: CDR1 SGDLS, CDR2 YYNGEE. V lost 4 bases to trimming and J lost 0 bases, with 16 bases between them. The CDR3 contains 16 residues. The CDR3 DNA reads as TGTGCCAGCAGCCCCCGTGGGGCGACCATGAACACTGAAGCTTTCTTT. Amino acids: CASSPRGATMNTEAFF.

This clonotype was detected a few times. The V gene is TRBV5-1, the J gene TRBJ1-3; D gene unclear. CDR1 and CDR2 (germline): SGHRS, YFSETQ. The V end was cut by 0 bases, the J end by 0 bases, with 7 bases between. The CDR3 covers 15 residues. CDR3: CASSLGISSGNTIYF. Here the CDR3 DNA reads TGCGCCAGCAGCTTGGGTATAAGCTCTGGAAACACCATATATTTT.

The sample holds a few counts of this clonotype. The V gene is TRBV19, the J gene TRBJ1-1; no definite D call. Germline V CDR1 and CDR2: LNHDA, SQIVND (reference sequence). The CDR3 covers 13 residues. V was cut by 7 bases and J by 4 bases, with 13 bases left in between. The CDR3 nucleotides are TGTGCCAGTATCGGTCCGCGGTCCACTGAAGCTTTCTTT. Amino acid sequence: CASIGPRSTEAFF. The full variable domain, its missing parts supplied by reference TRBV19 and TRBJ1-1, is DGGITQSPKYLFRKEGQNVTLSCEQNLNHDAMYWYRQDPGQGLRLIYYSQIVNDFQKGDIAEGYSVSREKKESFPLTVTSAQKNPTAFYLCASIGPRSTEAFFGQGTRLTVV.

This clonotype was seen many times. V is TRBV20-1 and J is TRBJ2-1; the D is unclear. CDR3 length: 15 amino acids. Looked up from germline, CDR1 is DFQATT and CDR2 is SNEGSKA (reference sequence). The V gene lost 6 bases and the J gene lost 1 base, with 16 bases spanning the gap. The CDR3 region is CSAETLLQSYNEQFF. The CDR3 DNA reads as TGCAGTGCCGAAACATTGCTTCAATCCTACAATGAGCAGTTCTTC.